Below, 9 T cell receptor beta chains from the same sample are listed, as sequenced in a study of CD8+CD57+ T cells in acquired aplastic anemia. Profiles of TCR beta VDJ and CDR3 were generated from a genomic DNA template. TCRdb recomputed calls from the reads with MiXCR, one row per CDR3 protein. Here the sample spans just over 450,000 distinct CDR3 sequences, roughly a third being singletons. Flow cytometry had shown expanded CD8+CD57+ cells in the patients chosen for sequencing. The sequenced material came from sorted CD4+, CD8+, or CD8+CD57+ T cells (not recorded which) from PBMCs. The origin of the receptors is a human donor with aplastic anemia.

The rearrangement joins TRBV5-5 to TRBJ1-5; 7 nucleotides match TRBD1. The CDR3 is 14 amino acids. CDR1 and CDR2 (germline): SGHKS, YYEKEE (reference sequence). The ends lost 0 bases at V and 6 bases at J; junction bases unmatched: 3. The CDR3 reads CASSLEGQFQPQHF. The CDR3 nucleotides are TGTGCCAGCAGCTTGGAGGGACAGTTTCAGCCCCAGCATTTT.

This clonotype has more than one count but fewer than ten. Just one base apart from a much larger clone, this may be a read error. The chain links TRBV7-2 to TRBJ2-5; D might be TRBD1 or TRBD2, each matching 5 bases. Trimming left V 5 bases short and J 4 bases short, with 11 bases between. CDR1 SGHTA and CDR2 FQGNSA come from the germline V gene. The CDR3 is 13 amino acids. CDR3 loop: CASSPAGGETQYF. For the CDR3, the DNA is TGTGCCAGCAGCCCCGCTGGGGGAGAGACCCAGTACTTC.

The chain combines TRBV12-5 with TRBJ1-2, with D perhaps matching TRBD1 (6 bases). The CDR3 runs to 16 residues. Trimming took off 2 bases at V and 5 bases at J, with 18 bases between the two ends. Germline CDR1 and CDR2: LGHNT and FRNRAP. As DNA, the CDR3 is TGTGCTAGTGGTTTGAGCTTGGACAGCGCCCGGTATGGCTACACCTTC. It encodes CASGLSLDSARYGYTF.

In this sample, this clonotype turned up a few times. The rearrangement uses TRBV2 and TRBJ1-4; D perhaps matches TRBD1 (6 bases). The V gene's germline CDR1 is SNHLY and CDR2 FYNNEI. The CDR3 is made up of 15 amino acids. The V and J ends lost 3 bases and 3 bases respectively, with 11 bases between them. CDR3: CASSESGASNEKLFF. The CDR3 region has the DNA TGTGCCAGCAGTGAGTCAGGGGCCTCTAATGAAAAACTGTTTTTT.

This clonotype has more than one count but fewer than ten. The chain links TRBV30 to TRBJ1-6; 10 nucleotides match TRBD1. V lost 1 base to trimming and J lost 10 bases; unmatched junction nucleotides: 10. This CDR3 is built from 16 residues. Germline V CDR1 and CDR2: GTSNPN, SVGIG (reference sequence). The CDR3 bases are TGTGCCTGGAGTGCCACAGACAGGGGGCCAGGGTCACCCCTCCACTTT. This encodes CAWSATDRGPGSPLHF.

This clonotype showed up just a few times. The rearrangement uses TRBV10-3 and TRBJ2-5; 10 bases fit TRBD2. CDR1 and CDR2 from the germline V gene are ENHRY and SYGVKD. The CDR3 contains 15 residues. With V trimmed by 10 bases and J by 1 base, 9 bases remained unmatched. DNA for the CDR3: TGTGCCAGCAGGCGTAGCGGGGGGTCCCAAGAGACCCAGTACTTC. Residues: CASRRSGGSQETQYF.

The chain joins TRBV30 to TRBJ1-5; tentative D call: TRBD1 (5 bases). Trimming left V 3 bases short and J 4 bases short, with 13 bases between. The CDR3 sequence is 14 residues long. In germline, CDR1 is GTSNPN, CDR2 SVGIG (reference sequence). The CDR3: CAWSQGLPNQPQHF. The CDR3 bases are TGTGCCTGGAGCCAGGGCCTCCCGAATCAGCCCCAGCATTTT.

This clonotype has ten or more counts. The chain links TRBV29-1 to TRBJ1-3; TRBD1 might be the D (6 bases). Trimming removed 5 bases from V and 2 bases from J, with 10 bases in between. CDR3 length: 13 residues. Germline assignment: CDR1 SQVTM and CDR2 ANQGSEA. The CDR3 bases are TGCAGCGTTCTACAGGGCCCTGGAAACACCATATATTTT. It is translated as CSVLQGPGNTIYF.

The chain links TRBV10-2 to TRBJ2-1; weak D call: TRBD1 (7 bases). Between the trimmed V and J ends, which lost 6 bases and 10 bases, there was a span of 19 bases. Germline CDR1 is WSHSY and CDR2 is SAAADI. The CDR3 is made up of 14 amino acids. The DNA of the CDR3 is TGCGCCAGCAGCTCTCTAGAGGAGGGGGCGGAGCAGTTCTTC. This translates into CASSSLEEGAEQFF.